This TCR beta chain was recovered during a study of OX40 agonist ivuxolimab in advanced cancers. Across the whole study: The patients got ivuxolimab, which is an agonistic anti-OX40 (CD134) antibody. Earlier treatment with anti-PD-1, anti-PD-L1 or anti-CTLA-4 was permitted, and roughly 42% had received some. The study's findings and limits: Part of the nonresponder group also had normalized T-cell clonal expansion that was low.

Per the germline V gene, CDR1 is KGHSH and CDR2 is LQKENI. This CDR3 is built from 16 residues. V gave up 2 bases and J gave up 3 bases, with 13 bases separating them. In regard to this clone: Its antigen is undetermined.

Libraries were prepared by immunoSEQ multiplex PCR; TCRdb keeps only in-frame clonotypes and omits some of them. Of about 50,000 clones listed, approximately 84% are singletons. Sample: CD4+ or CD8+ T cells sorted from blood, taken in a trial of the OX40 agonist ivuxolimab. The sequence was collected from an adult with an advanced solid tumor such as melanoma, head and neck, liver or kidney cancer. This rearrangement joins TRBV18 to TRBJ1-4; D unresolved. The CDR3 DNA reads as TGTGCCAGCTCACCAGCGGGCCTGGCGGCTAATGAAAAACTGTTTTTT. Amino acids: CASSPAGLAANEKLFF. Filled out from reference TRBV18 and TRBJ1-4, the complete variable domain reads NAGVMQNPRHLVRRRGQEARLRCSPMKGHSHVYWYRQLPEEGLKFMVYLQKENIIDESGMPKERFSAEFPKEGPSILRIQQVVRGDSAAYFCASSPAGLAANEKLFFGSGTQLSVL.